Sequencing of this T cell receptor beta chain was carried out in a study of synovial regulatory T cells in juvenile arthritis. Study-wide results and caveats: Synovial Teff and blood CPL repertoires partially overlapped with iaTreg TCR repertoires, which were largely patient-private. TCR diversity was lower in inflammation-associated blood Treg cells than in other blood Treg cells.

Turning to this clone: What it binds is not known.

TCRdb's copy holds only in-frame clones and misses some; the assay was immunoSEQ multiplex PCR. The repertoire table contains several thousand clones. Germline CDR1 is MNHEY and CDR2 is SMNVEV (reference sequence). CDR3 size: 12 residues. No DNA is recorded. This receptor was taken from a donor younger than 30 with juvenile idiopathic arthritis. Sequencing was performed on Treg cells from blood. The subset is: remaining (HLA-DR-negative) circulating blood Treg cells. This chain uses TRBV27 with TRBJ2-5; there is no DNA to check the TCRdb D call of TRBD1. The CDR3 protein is CASSLTGRTQYF.